This T cell receptor (beta chain) was documented in a study of long-term antiretroviral therapy in people with HIV. Study context: The 2015 immediate-ART recommendation was preceded by the earliest samples by about a decade. Study-level points and caveats: Data on ART adherence, viral resistance or therapy changes were unavailable. Repertoires from HIV showed CDR3 length ranges narrower than those of controls.

J gave up 2 bases and V 7 bases, and 5 bases lay outside the gene matches. From germline, CDR1 is ENHRY and CDR2 SYGVKD. The CDR3 has 15 residues. On this clone itself: The target antigen is unknown.

Sequencing relied on immunoSEQ assay v3.0, run at survey level. The data were produced by immunoSEQ multiplex PCR, yet TCRdb's version contains in-frame clones alone and is incomplete. Of 14,000 or so clones listed, 88% are singletons. No donor had fewer than one pre-ART PBMC sample or fewer than two post-ART PBMC samples. The starting material was unsorted PBMCs, obtained 6.2 years after starting antiretroviral therapy. This chain links TRBV10-3 with TRBJ2-2, with TRBD2 matching 9 bases. This clonotype originated in a man between 35 and 55 years old with HIV. The CDR3 nucleotides read TGTGCCATCAATCGACTAGCGGTTAACACCGGGGAGCTGTTTTTT. This translates into CAINRLAVNTGELFF.